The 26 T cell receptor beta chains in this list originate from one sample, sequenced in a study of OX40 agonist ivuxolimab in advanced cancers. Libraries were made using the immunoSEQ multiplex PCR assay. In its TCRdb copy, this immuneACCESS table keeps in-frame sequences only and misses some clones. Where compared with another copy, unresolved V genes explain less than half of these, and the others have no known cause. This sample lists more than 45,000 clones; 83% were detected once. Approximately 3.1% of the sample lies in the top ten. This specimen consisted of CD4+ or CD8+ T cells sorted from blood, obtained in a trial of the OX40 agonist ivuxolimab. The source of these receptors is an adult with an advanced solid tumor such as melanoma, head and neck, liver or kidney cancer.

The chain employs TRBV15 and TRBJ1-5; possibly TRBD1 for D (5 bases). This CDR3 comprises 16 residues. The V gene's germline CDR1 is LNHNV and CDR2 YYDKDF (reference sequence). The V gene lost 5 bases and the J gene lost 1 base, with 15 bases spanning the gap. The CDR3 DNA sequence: TGTGCCACCAGCTCCCAAAGTGGGGGGAGCAATCAGCCCCAGCATTTT. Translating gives CATSSQSGGSNQPQHF.

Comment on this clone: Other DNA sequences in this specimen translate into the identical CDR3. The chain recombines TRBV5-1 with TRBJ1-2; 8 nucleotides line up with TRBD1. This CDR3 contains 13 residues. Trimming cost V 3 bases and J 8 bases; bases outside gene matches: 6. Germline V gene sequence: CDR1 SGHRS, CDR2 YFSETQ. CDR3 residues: CASSSQGGEGYTF. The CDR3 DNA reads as TGCGCCAGCAGCTCACAGGGGGGGGAGGGCTACACCTTC.

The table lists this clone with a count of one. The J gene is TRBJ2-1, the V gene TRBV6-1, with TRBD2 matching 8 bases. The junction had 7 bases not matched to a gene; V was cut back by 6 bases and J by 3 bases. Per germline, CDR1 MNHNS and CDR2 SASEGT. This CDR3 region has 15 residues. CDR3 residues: CASRSGTRDYNEQFF. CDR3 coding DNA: TGTGCCAGCAGGTCCGGGACTAGGGACTACAATGAGCAGTTCTTC.

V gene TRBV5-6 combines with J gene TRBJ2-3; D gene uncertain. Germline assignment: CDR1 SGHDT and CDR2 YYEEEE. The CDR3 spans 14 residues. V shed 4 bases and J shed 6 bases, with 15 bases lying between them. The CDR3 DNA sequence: TGTGCCAGCAGCACCGTTGCGACCCCGGATACGCAGTATTTT. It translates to CASSTVATPDTQYF. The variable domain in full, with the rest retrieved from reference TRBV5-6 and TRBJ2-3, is DAGVTQSPTHLIKTRGQQVTLRCSPKSGHDTVSWYQQALGQGPQFIFQYYEEEERQRGNFPDRFSGHQFPNYSSELNVNALLLGDSALYLCASSTVATPDTQYFGPGTRLTVL.

The CDR3 bases are TGTGCCAGTAGCCTCCGGGACAGGGGAACCGGGGAGCTGTTTTTT. Translated: CASSLRDRGTGELFF. The chain carries TRBV19 and TRBJ2-2; 10 nucleotides agree with TRBD1. The CDR3 runs to 15 residues. With 6 bases clipped from V and 5 bases from J, the junction kept 6 bases outside the gene matches. Germline CDR1 reads LNHDA; CDR2 reads SQIVND (reference sequence).

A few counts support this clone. CDR3: CASSPDLQGGQPQHF. The CDR3 region has the DNA TGTGCCAGCTCACCGGACCTACAGGGAGGGCAGCCCCAGCATTTT. J is TRBJ1-5 and V is TRBV18; a possible D gene is TRBD1 (6 bases). The CDR3 is 15 residues long. The germline V gene has CDR1 KGHSH and CDR2 LQKENI. The V end was cut by 3 bases, the J end by 7 bases, with 16 bases between.

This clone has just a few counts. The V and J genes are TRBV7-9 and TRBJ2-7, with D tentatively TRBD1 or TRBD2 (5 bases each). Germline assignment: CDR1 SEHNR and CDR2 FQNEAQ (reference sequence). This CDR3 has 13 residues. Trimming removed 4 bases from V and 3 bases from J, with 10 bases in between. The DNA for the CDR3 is TGTGCCAGCAGCTCGGGGCGGATCTACGAGCAGTACTTC. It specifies CASSSGRIYEQYF.

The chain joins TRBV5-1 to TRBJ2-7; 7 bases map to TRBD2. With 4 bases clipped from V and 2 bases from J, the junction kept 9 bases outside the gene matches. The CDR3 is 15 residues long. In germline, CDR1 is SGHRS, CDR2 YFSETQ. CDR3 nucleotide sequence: TGCGCCAGCAGCCTGAGCGGGACGGGAACCTACGAGCAGTACTTC. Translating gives CASSLSGTGTYEQYF.

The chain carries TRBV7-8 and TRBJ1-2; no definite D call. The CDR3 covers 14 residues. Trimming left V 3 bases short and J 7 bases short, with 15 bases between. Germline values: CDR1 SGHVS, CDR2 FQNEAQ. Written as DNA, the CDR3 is TGTGCCAGCAGCTTGGGAGGAGCCTTAACTGGCTACACCTTC. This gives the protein CASSLGGALTGYTF.

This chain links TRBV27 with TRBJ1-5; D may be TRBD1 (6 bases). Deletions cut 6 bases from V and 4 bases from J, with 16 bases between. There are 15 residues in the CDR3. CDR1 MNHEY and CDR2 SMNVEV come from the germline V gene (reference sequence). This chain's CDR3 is CASSQGGFWNQPQHF. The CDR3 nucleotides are TGTGCCAGCAGCCAAGGGGGATTTTGGAATCAGCCCCAGCATTTT.

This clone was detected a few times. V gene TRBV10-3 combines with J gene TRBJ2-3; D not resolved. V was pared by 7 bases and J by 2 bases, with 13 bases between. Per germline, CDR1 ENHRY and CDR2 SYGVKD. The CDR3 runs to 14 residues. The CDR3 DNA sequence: TGTGCCATCAAAGAGGCCCCTAACACAGATACGCAGTATTTT. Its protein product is CAIKEAPNTDTQYF.

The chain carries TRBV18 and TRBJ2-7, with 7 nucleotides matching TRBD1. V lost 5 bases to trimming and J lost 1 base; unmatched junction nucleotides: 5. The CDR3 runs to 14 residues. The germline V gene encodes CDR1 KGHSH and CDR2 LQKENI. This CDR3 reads CASSATGQSYEQYF. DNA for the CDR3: TGTGCCAGCTCAGCGACAGGGCAATCCTACGAGCAGTACTTC.

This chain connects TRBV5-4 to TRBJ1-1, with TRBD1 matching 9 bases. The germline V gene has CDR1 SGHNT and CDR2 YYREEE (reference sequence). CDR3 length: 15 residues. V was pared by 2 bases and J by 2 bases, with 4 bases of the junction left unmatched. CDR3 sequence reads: CASSFLQGANTEAFF. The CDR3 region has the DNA TGTGCCAGCAGCTTTCTACAGGGGGCTAACACTGAAGCTTTCTTT.

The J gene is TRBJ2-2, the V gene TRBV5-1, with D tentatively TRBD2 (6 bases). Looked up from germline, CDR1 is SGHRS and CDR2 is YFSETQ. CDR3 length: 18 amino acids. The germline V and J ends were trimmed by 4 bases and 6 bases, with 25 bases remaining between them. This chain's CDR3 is CASSPLGGREKTAGELFF. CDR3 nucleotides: TGCGCCAGCAGCCCGCTCGGGGGTAGGGAAAAAACGGCCGGGGAGCTGTTTTTT. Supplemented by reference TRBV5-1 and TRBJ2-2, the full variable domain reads KAGVTQTPRYLIKTRGQQVTLSCSPISGHRSVSWYQQTPGQGLQFLFEYFSETQRNKGNFPGRFSGRQFSNSRSEMNVSTLELGDSALYLCASSPLGGREKTAGELFFGEGSRLTVL.

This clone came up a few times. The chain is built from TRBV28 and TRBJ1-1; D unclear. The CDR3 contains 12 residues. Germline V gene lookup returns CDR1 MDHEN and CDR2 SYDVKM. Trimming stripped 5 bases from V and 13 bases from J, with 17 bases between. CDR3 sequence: CASSPTWGFDFF. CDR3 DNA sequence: TGTGCCAGCAGTCCGACATGGGGTTTTGATTTCTTT.

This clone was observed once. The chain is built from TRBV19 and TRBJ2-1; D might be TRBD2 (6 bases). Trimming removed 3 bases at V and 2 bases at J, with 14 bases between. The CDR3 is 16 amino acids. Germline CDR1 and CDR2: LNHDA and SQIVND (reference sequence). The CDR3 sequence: CASSILLAVTYNEQFF. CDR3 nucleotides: TGTGCCAGTAGTATTCTTTTAGCGGTAACCTACAATGAGCAGTTCTTC. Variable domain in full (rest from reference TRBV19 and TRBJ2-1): DGGITQSPKYLFRKEGQNVTLSCEQNLNHDAMYWYRQDPGQGLRLIYYSQIVNDFQKGDIAEGYSVSREKKESFPLTVTSAQKNPTAFYLCASSILLAVTYNEQFFGPGTRLTVL.

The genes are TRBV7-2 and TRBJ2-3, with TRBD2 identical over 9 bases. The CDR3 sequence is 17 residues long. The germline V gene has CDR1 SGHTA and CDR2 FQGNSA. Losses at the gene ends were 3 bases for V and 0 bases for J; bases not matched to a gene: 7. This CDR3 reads CASSLDSSGTSTDTQYF. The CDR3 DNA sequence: TGTGCCAGCAGCTTGGATTCTAGCGGGACAAGCACAGATACGCAGTATTTT.

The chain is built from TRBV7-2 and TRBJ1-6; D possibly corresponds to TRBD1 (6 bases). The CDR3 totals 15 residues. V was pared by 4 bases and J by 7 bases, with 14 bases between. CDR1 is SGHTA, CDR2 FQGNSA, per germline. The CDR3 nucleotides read TGTGCCAGCAGCTCCCAGACAACAGGGAATTCACCCCTCCACTTT. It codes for CASSSQTTGNSPLHF.

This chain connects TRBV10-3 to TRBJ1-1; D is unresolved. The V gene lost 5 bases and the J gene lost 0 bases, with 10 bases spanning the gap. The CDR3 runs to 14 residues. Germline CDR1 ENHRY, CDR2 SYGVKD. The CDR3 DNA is TGTGCCATCAGTCACAGCAAAATGAACACTGAAGCTTTCTTT. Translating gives CAISHSKMNTEAFF.

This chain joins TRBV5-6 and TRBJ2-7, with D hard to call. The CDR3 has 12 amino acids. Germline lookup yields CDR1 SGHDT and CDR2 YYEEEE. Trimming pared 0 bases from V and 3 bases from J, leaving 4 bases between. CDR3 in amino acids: CASSLESYEQYF. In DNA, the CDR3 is TGTGCCAGCAGCTTGGAGAGCTACGAGCAGTACTTC.

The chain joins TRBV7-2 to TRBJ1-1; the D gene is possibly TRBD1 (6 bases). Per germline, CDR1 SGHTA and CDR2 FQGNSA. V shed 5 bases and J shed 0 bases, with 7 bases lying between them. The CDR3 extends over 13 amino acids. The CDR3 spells CASSKGVNTEAFF. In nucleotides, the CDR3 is TGTGCCAGCAGCAAGGGGGTGAACACTGAAGCTTTCTTT.

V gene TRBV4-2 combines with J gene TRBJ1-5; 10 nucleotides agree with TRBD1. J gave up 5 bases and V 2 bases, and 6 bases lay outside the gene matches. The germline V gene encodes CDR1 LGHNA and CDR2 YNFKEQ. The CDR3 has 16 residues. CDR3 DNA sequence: TGTGCCAGCAGCCAAAAGTCCGGGACAGGGGATCAGCCCCAGCATTTT. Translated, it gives CASSQKSGTGDQPQHF.

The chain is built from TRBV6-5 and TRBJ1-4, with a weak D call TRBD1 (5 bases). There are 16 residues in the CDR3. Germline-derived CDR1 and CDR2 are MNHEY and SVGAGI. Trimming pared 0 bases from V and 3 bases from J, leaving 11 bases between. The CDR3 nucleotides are TGTGCCAGCAGTTACTCGACTGGGGCGGCTAATGAAAAACTGTTTTTT. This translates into CASSYSTGAANEKLFF.

CDR3 bases: TGTGCCAGCAGTTTACACTGGGACTCGACAGATACGCAGTATTTT. Translating it yields CASSLHWDSTDTQYF. This chain links TRBV6-6 with TRBJ2-3; the D gene is possibly TRBD2 (6 bases). The V end was cut by 4 bases, the J end by 3 bases, with 14 bases between. The CDR3 length is 15 residues. Germline assignment: CDR1 MNHNY and CDR2 SVGAGI (reference sequence).

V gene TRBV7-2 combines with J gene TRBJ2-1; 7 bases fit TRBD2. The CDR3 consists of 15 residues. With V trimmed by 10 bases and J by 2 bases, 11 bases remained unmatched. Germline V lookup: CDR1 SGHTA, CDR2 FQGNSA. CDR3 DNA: TGTGCCACCCGAGGAGGGGAGGGGACCTACAATGAGCAGTTCTTC. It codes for CATRGGEGTYNEQFF.

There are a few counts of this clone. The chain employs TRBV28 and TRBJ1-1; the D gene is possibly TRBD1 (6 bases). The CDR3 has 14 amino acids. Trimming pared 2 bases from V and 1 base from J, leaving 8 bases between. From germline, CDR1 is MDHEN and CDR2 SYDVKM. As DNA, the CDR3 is TGTGCCAGCAGTTTACCCAGGGGGAACACTGAAGCTTTCTTT. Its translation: CASSLPRGNTEAFF.